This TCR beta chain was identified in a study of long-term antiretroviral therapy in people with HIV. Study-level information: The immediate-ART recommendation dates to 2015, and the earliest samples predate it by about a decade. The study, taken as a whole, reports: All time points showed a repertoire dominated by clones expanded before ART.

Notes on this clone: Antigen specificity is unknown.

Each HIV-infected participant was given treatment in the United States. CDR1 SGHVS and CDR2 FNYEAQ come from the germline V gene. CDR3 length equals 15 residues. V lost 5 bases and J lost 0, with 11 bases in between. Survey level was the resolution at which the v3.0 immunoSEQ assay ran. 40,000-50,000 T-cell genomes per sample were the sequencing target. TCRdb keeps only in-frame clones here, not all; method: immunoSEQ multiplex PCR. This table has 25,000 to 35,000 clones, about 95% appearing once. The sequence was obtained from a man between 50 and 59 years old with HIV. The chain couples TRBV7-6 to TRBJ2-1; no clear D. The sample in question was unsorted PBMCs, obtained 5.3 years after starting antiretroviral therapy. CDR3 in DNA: TGTGCCAGCAGCCTTTACGGTTTCTCCTACAATGAGCAGTTCTTC. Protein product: CASSLYGFSYNEQFF.